Below, 9 T cell receptor beta chains from the same sample are listed, as sequenced in a study of regulatory T cells in long-lasting Graves disease. Time point described: persistent/refractory GD, antithyroid drugs over 5 years with positive TRAb. PBMC RNA served as the TCR library source. Arm-PCR of CDR3 regions and iRepertoire HTBI primers were the basis on which TCR beta libraries were built. MiXCR was run by TCRdb on the multiplex PCR reads, yielding one entry per CDR3 protein. This table holds more than 650,000 distinct CDR3 sequences, around 30% found once. Sequences were derived from peripheral blood mononuclear cells (PBMCs), sampled when the disease was refractory, from a patient treated with antithyroid drugs. These TCRs come from a female donor with Graves disease.

There are a few counts of this clonotype. V usage is TRBV6-2 or TRBV6-3 and J usage is TRBJ2-7; no firm D call. The length of the CDR3 is 14 residues. Trimming left V 4 bases short and J 0 bases short, with 10 bases between. Germline CDR1 is MNHEY and CDR2 is SVGEGT. CDR3: CASSFQLSSYEQYF. The CDR3 DNA reads TGTGCCAGCAGTTTTCAGCTTAGCTCCTACGAGCAGTACTTC.

The chain has TRBV7-9 and TRBJ1-4; tentative D call: TRBD1 (5 bases). V was pared by 5 bases and J by 7 bases, with 17 bases between. This CDR3 is 15 amino acids long. Germline V gene data show CDR1 as SEHNR and CDR2 as FQNEAQ (reference sequence). This chain's CDR3 is CASSLGHPGGEKLFF. The CDR3 DNA reads TGTGCCAGCAGCCTCGGACATCCCGGGGGTGAAAAACTGTTTTTT.

The chain recombines TRBV20-1 with TRBJ2-7; 8 nucleotides line up with TRBD2. The junction had 9 bases not matched to a gene; V was cut back by 1 base and J by 7 bases. The CDR3 has 14 amino acids. CDR1 and CDR2 from the germline V gene are DFQATT and SNEGSKA (reference sequence). The CDR3 region has the DNA TGCAGTGCTAGAGCGCCAGCGGGAGAACAAGAGCAGTACTTC. The encoded protein is CSARAPAGEQEQYF.

The V call is TRBV6-1, the J call TRBJ1-4; D is ambiguous. The CDR3 is made up of 15 amino acids. V shed 6 bases and J shed 0 bases, with 11 bases lying between them. Looked up from germline, CDR1 is MNHNS and CDR2 is SASEGT. The CDR3 DNA sequence: TGTGCCAGCAGCTTGCTCCCAGCAACTAATGAAAAACTGTTTTTT. Protein: CASSLLPATNEKLFF.

This rearrangement joins TRBV5-1 to TRBJ1-1; possible D gene TRBD1, 6 bases. Trimming took off 3 bases at V and 7 bases at J, with 13 bases between the two ends. Germline CDR1 is SGHRS and CDR2 is YFSETQ. The CDR3 length is 13 residues. The CDR3 is CASSSEGGREAFF. The CDR3 DNA is TGCGCCAGCAGCTCGGAGGGGGGGCGTGAAGCTTTCTTT. Based on the CDR3 plus reference TRBV5-1 and TRBJ1-1, the full variable domain is KAGVTQTPRYLIKTRGQQVTLSCSPISGHRSVSWYQQTPGQGLQFLFEYFSETQRNKGNFPGRFSGRQFSNSRSEMNVSTLELGDSALYLCASSSEGGREAFFGQGTRLTVV.

V and J are TRBV6-5 and TRBJ2-5; 8 bases line up with TRBD2. CDR3 length: 17 amino acids. Looked up from germline, CDR1 is MNHEY and CDR2 is SVGAGI. J lost 3 bases, V lost 1 base, and 10 bases had no gene match. The CDR3 sequence is CASSYFRLAGREETQYF. For the CDR3, the DNA is TGTGCCAGCAGTTACTTTCGATTAGCGGGGAGGGAAGAGACCCAGTACTTC.

This clonotype was found many times. The chain joins TRBV12-3 or TRBV12-4 to TRBJ2-7; 11 nucleotides agree with TRBD2. The CDR3 contains 15 residues. V lost 4 bases to trimming and J lost 2 bases; unmatched junction nucleotides: 4. This CDR3 reads CASSSGLAVTYEQYF. CDR3 bases: TGTGCCAGCAGTTCGGGACTAGCGGTTACCTACGAGCAGTACTTC.

This clonotype was seen only a few times. V gene TRBV27 combines with J gene TRBJ2-5; 10 positions match TRBD2. CDR3 length: 18 amino acids. The V and J ends lost 4 bases and 0 bases, in that order; junction bases with no gene match: 11. CDR1 and CDR2 (germline): MNHEY, SMNVEV (reference sequence). CDR3: CASSSNIGLAGDQETQYF. The CDR3 region has the DNA TGTGCCAGCAGTTCTAACATCGGTCTAGCGGGAGACCAAGAGACCCAGTACTTC.

This clonotype was counted ten times or more. V and J are TRBV6-1 and TRBJ1-2; no clear D gene. Trimming took off 6 bases at V and 1 base at J, with 18 bases between the two ends. This CDR3 contains 16 residues. CDR1 MNHNS and CDR2 SASEGT come from the germline V gene. The CDR3 nucleotides read TGTGCCAGCAGGGACTCTGGCCAGGTCGATAACTATGGCTACACCTTC. Its translation is CASRDSGQVDNYGYTF.